One sample yielded the 32 T cell receptor beta chains listed below, sequenced in a study of CD8 T cells in Susac syndrome (dated by TCRdb to the late 2010s). Libraries came from the immunoSEQ multiplex PCR assay. RNA was extracted using the RNeasy kit, and roughly 0.45 to 1 ug of the RNA was reverse transcribed with random hexamers. TCRdb redid the processing of the public reads, applying fastp at Q25 and MiXCR, and retained in-frame beta chains. Merged by CDR3 protein, the rows form single entries marked with the most common genes and DNA. This sample gives 69,000 or so distinct CDR3 sequences in total; roughly 94% of them show up just once. Roughly 0.25% of the sample rests with the top ten. Material: CD8+ T cells from PBMCs. All receptors come from a human donor in good health.

This clonotype has a single count. The gene calls are TRBV28 and TRBJ2-1, with 8 bases fitting TRBD2. In germline, CDR1 is MDHEN, CDR2 SYDVKM. The CDR3 runs to 15 residues. V shed 3 bases and J 7 bases; nucleotides not matched to a gene: 8. This CDR3 is CASSLRGASPNEQFF. The CDR3 bases are TGTGCCAGCAGTTTGCGGGGGGCCAGTCCTAATGAGCAGTTCTTC. Filled out from reference TRBV28 and TRBJ2-1, the complete variable domain reads DVKVTQSSRYLVKRTGEKVFLECVQDMDHENMFWYRQDPGLGLRLIYFSYDVKMKEKGDIPEGYSVSREKKERFSLILESASTNQTSMYLCASSLRGASPNEQFFGPGTRLTVL.

The chain recombines TRBV23-1 with TRBJ2-3, with a possible D match to TRBD1 (6 bases). TRBV23-1 is assigned to the ORF class and has an uncertain function. Trimming cost V 4 bases and J 5 bases, with 22 bases left between them. This CDR3 region has 17 residues. As DNA, the CDR3 is TGCGCCAGCAGTCCCGAGCTGGACAGTCAGTGGATAGATACGCAGTATTTT. Its translation: CASSPELDSQWIDTQYF.

This clonotype was recorded once. This chain joins TRBV29-1 and TRBJ1-1; D uncertain. This CDR3 has 11 amino acids. The ends were cut back, 3 bases at V and 0 bases at J, with 2 bases in the middle. The germline V gene encodes CDR1 SQVTM and CDR2 ANQGSEA. CDR3 protein: CSVDVNTEAFF. CDR3 bases: TGCAGCGTTGATGTGAACACTGAAGCTTTCTTT.

The gene calls are TRBV9 and TRBJ2-2; tentatively, D is TRBD2 (5 bases). Germline V CDR1 and CDR2: SGDLS, YYNGEE. The CDR3 totals 15 residues. Trimming took 1 base from V and 8 from J, leaving 15 bases between them. The CDR3 spells CASSVYPRVEGELFF. The CDR3 DNA is TGTGCCAGCAGCGTATACCCGCGGGTCGAAGGGGAGCTGTTTTTT.

The chain carries TRBV27 and TRBJ2-1, with 11 bases fitting TRBD2. V shed 5 bases, J shed 6 bases, and the junction held 6 bases outside the gene matches. The germline gives CDR1 MNHEY, CDR2 SMNVEV (reference sequence). This CDR3 is 15 amino acids long. The chain's CDR3 is CASSNSGGAINEQFF. DNA of the CDR3: TGTGCCAGCAGTAATAGCGGGGGGGCCATCAATGAGCAGTTCTTC.

J is TRBJ2-3 and V is TRBV25-1; 9 nucleotides line up with TRBD1. Germline assignment: CDR1 MGHDK and CDR2 SYGVNS. With V trimmed by 4 bases and J by 2 bases, 1 base remained unmatched. CDR3 length equals 14 residues. CDR3 bases: TGTGCCAGCAGTGGGACAGGGGACACAGATACGCAGTATTTT. This translates into CASSGTGDTDTQYF. The whole variable domain, remainder taken from reference TRBV25-1 and TRBJ2-3, is EADIYQTPRYLVIGTGKKITLECSQTMGHDKMYWYQQDPGMELHLIHYSYGVNSTEKGDLSSESTVSRIRTEHFPLTLESARPSHTSQYLCASSGTGDTDTQYFGPGTRLTVL.

Remarks on this clonotype: At one end, the junction sequence differs from germline, possibly due to a read error. V gene TRBV28 combines with J gene TRBJ1-1; D is ambiguous. CDR1 is MDHEN and CDR2 is SYDVKM in the germline V gene. The CDR3 length is 10 residues. The DNA for the CDR3 is TGTGCCAGCAGGAACAGTGAAGCTTTCTTT. It encodes CASRNSEAFF.

This chain links TRBV6-1 with TRBJ2-5; D is tentatively TRBD1 or TRBD2 (5 bases each). Germline CDR1 is MNHNS and CDR2 is SASEGT. The CDR3 extends over 15 amino acids. The V end was cut by 8 bases, the J end by 1 base, with 17 bases between. CDR3 sequence (DNA): TGTGCCAGCCGCCCCACGGGGCAGGTCCAAGAGACCCAGTACTTC. As protein: CASRPTGQVQETQYF.

The chain is built from TRBV9 and TRBJ2-7; the D is unclear. Germline assignment: CDR1 SGDLS and CDR2 YYNGEE. The germline V and J ends were trimmed by 4 bases and 0 bases, with 8 bases remaining between them. The CDR3 sequence is 13 residues long. The CDR3 protein is CASSSPDSYEQYF. DNA for the CDR3: TGTGCCAGCAGCTCCCCGGACTCCTACGAGCAGTACTTC.

V gene TRBV7-6 combines with J gene TRBJ1-1; D might be TRBD1 (5 bases). Germline assignment: CDR1 SGHVS and CDR2 FNYEAQ. The V gene lost 1 base and the J gene lost 6 bases, with 12 bases spanning the gap. This CDR3 has 14 amino acids. CDR3 residues: CASSLVPEQAEAFF. The CDR3 DNA follows: TGTGCCAGCAGCTTAGTTCCCGAACAGGCTGAAGCTTTCTTT.

The chain employs TRBV29-1 and TRBJ2-1, with D perhaps TRBD1 (6 bases). Between the trimmed V and J ends, which lost 6 bases and 0 bases, there was a span of 15 bases. CDR1 is SQVTM, CDR2 ANQGSEA, per germline. The CDR3 spans 15 residues. The CDR3 DNA sequence: TGCAGCGTGCTCACAGGGTTTAGCTCCTACAATGAGCAGTTCTTC. Protein product: CSVLTGFSSYNEQFF.

V usage is TRBV29-1 and J usage is TRBJ2-1; TRBD2 is a possible D gene (6 bases). Per the germline V gene, CDR1 is SQVTM and CDR2 is ANQGSEA. The CDR3 runs to 15 residues. V was trimmed by 7 bases and J by 2 bases, leaving 18 bases between them. CDR3 protein: CSARESGWTYNEQFF. As DNA, the CDR3 is TGCAGCGCCCGGGAGAGCGGGTGGACCTACAATGAGCAGTTCTTC.

The chain couples TRBV7-9 to TRBJ2-1; 8 bases map to TRBD1. CDR3 size: 13 residues. Looked up from germline, CDR1 is SEHNR and CDR2 is FQNEAQ (reference sequence). Trimming removed 3 bases from V and 7 bases from J; junction bases left unmatched: 2. This CDR3 is CASSFQGANEQFF. The DNA of the CDR3 is TGTGCCAGCAGCTTTCAGGGGGCGAATGAGCAGTTCTTC.

The chain joins TRBV24-1 to TRBJ1-1; no clear D gene. CDR1 is KGHDR, CDR2 SFDVKD, per germline. This CDR3 has 12 amino acids. Trimming shortened V by 5 bases and J by 5 bases, and 8 bases separated the two germline ends. CDR3 nucleotide sequence: TGTGCCACCAGTGTGGCGGGGACTGAAGCTTTCTTT. Translated, it gives CATSVAGTEAFF.

As DNA, the CDR3 is TGCAGCGTTGACGATAGCTCTGGGGCCAACGTCCTGACTTTC. Protein sequence: CSVDDSSGANVLTF. This chain connects TRBV29-1 to TRBJ2-6; no reliable D call. Germline CDR1 SQVTM, CDR2 ANQGSEA. The CDR3 loop spans 14 amino acids. V lost 3 bases, J lost 0 bases, and 6 bases lay in between.

This clonotype was seen a single time. The rearrangement uses TRBV28 and TRBJ1-2; D is unclear. Germline CDR1 is MDHEN and CDR2 is SYDVKM. The CDR3 contains 13 residues. V lost 6 bases, J lost 1 base, and 9 bases lay in between. CDR3 in amino acids: CASSAQLNYGYTF. Written as DNA, the CDR3 is TGTGCCAGCAGCGCACAACTTAACTATGGCTACACCTTC.

The V gene is TRBV28, the J gene TRBJ2-5; 8 bases are shared with TRBD1. The V segment lost 6 bases and the J segment 3 bases; nucleotides outside the gene matches: 15. This CDR3 comprises 17 residues. CDR1 is MDHEN and CDR2 is SYDVKM in the germline V gene. Here the CDR3 reads CASSQGQAVVVEETQYF. The CDR3 DNA follows: TGTGCCAGCAGCCAGGGACAGGCCGTCGTCGTGGAAGAGACCCAGTACTTC.

The V call is TRBV13, the J call TRBJ2-1, with D possibly being TRBD1 (6 bases). V gave up 4 bases and J gave up 11 bases, with 12 bases separating them. The CDR3 contains 12 residues. Germline V lookup: CDR1 PRHDT, CDR2 FYEKMQ (reference sequence). The CDR3 DNA reads TGTGCCAGCAGCTCCCTGACAGGACAGCAGTTCTTC. Protein product: CASSSLTGQQFF. The full variable domain, with the rest looked up from reference TRBV13 and TRBJ2-1, is AAGVIQSPRHLIKEKRETATLKCYPIPRHDTVYWYQQGPGQDPQFLISFYEKMQSDKGSIPDRFSAQQFSDYHSELNMSSLELGDSALYFCASSSLTGQQFFGPGTRLTVL.

The chain recombines TRBV6-5 with TRBJ2-2; 8 nucleotides match TRBD2. V lost 3 bases to trimming and J lost 5 bases; unmatched junction nucleotides: 8. Germline values: CDR1 MNHEY, CDR2 SVGAGI. The CDR3 sequence is 16 residues long. In DNA, the CDR3 is TGTGCCAGCAGTTATTACGGGGGGGCGGGAACCGGGGAGCTGTTTTTT. It translates to CASSYYGGAGTGELFF.

The V and J genes are TRBV7-9 and TRBJ2-1; 7 nucleotides line up with TRBD1. Losses at the gene ends were 1 base for V and 10 bases for J; bases not matched to a gene: 4. This CDR3 comprises 13 residues. CDR1 and CDR2 from the germline V gene are SEHNR and FQNEAQ (reference sequence). The CDR3 is CASSLGGQLEQFF. Here the CDR3 DNA reads TGTGCCAGCAGCTTAGGGGGACAGCTAGAGCAGTTCTTC.

This clonotype showed up just once. The V and J genes are TRBV19 and TRBJ2-5; D gene uncertain. Trimming removed 6 bases from V and 4 bases from J, with 12 bases in between. CDR1 LNHDA and CDR2 SQIVND come from the germline V gene (reference sequence). The CDR3 extends over 13 amino acids. The chain's CDR3 is CASRKKYGETQYF. As DNA, the CDR3 is TGTGCCAGTAGGAAAAAGTACGGAGAGACCCAGTACTTC.

This chain joins TRBV5-6 and TRBJ2-7; 8 positions agree with TRBD1. Looked up from germline, CDR1 is SGHDT and CDR2 is YYEEEE. J gave up 5 bases and V 0 bases, and 10 bases lay outside the gene matches. The CDR3 loop spans 16 amino acids. DNA for the CDR3: TGTGCCAGCAGCTTGGACATGACAGGGGTTCAGGACGAGCAGTACGTC. Translation gives CASSLDMTGVQDEQYV.

The gene calls are TRBV7-3 and TRBJ2-3; 11 nucleotides line up with TRBD1. The germline CDR1 and CDR2 sequences are SGHTA and FQGTGA. J gave up 4 bases and V 1 base, and 4 bases lay outside the gene matches. This CDR3 region has 16 residues. Written as DNA, the CDR3 is TGTGCCAGCAGCTTAAATTGGGGACAGGGGGCAGATACGCAGTATTTT. This encodes CASSLNWGQGADTQYF.

V is TRBV27 and J is TRBJ2-7; 7 bases map to TRBD1. The CDR3 runs to 13 residues. With V trimmed by 1 base and J by 5 bases, 2 bases remained unmatched. CDR1 and CDR2 (germline): MNHEY, SMNVEV (reference sequence). The CDR3 is CASSLLDRDEQYV. The CDR3 DNA follows: TGTGCCAGCAGTTTATTAGACAGGGACGAGCAGTACGTC.

The rearrangement joins TRBV6-2 or TRBV6-3 to TRBJ2-7, with D perhaps being TRBD1 or TRBD2 (5 bases each). V was shortened by 5 bases and J by 1 base, with 21 bases between the two germline ends. Germline-derived CDR1 and CDR2 are MNHEY and SVGEGT. The CDR3 is made up of 17 amino acids. In DNA, the CDR3 is TGTGCCAGCAGTCTGAACCCCCGGGACGGGTCTTCCTACGAGCAGTACGTC. It translates to CASSLNPRDGSSYEQYV.

The chain recombines TRBV4-2 with TRBJ1-5; D not resolved. V was clipped by 4 bases and J by 5 bases, with 9 bases between them. Germline CDR1 is LGHNA and CDR2 is YNFKEQ. The CDR3 loop spans 13 amino acids. The CDR3 nucleotides are TGTGCCAGCAGCCCCCGGAAGGATCAGCCCCAGCATTTT. This sequence encodes CASSPRKDQPQHF.

The chain links TRBV4-1 to TRBJ1-5; D is undetermined. The CDR3 runs 14 residues. Germline V gives CDR1 MGHRA, CDR2 YSYEKL. Trimming removed 0 bases from V and 8 bases from J, with 11 bases in between. This CDR3 reads CASSQEYFGEPQHF. CDR3 bases: TGCGCCAGCAGCCAAGAATACTTTGGAGAGCCCCAGCATTTT.

The chain joins TRBV5-1 to TRBJ1-1; no clear D. CDR3 length: 15 amino acids. V lost 4 bases to trimming and J lost 4 bases, with 17 bases between them. In germline, CDR1 is SGHRS, CDR2 YFSETQ. Written as DNA, the CDR3 is TGCGCCAGCAGCCAGTTCCTAAATGGGGTCACTGAAGCTTTCTTT. This codes for CASSQFLNGVTEAFF. Drawing the rest from reference TRBV5-1 and TRBJ1-1, the complete variable domain is KAGVTQTPRYLIKTRGQQVTLSCSPISGHRSVSWYQQTPGQGLQFLFEYFSETQRNKGNFPGRFSGRQFSNSRSEMNVSTLELGDSALYLCASSQFLNGVTEAFFGQGTRLTVV.

The V and J genes are TRBV7-9 and TRBJ2-3; D assignment may be TRBD1 or TRBD2 (6 bases each). CDR1 and CDR2 (germline): SEHNR, FQNEAQ (reference sequence). V lost 1 base, J lost 6 bases, and 11 bases lay in between. The CDR3 is 14 residues long. The CDR3 coding sequence is TGTGCCAGCAGCTTAGTCCTAGGGGGGGATACGCAGTATTTT. Translating it yields CASSLVLGGDTQYF.

This clonotype was detected once. V and J are TRBV25-1 and TRBJ2-5; 8 nucleotides agree with TRBD1. The germline gives CDR1 MGHDK, CDR2 SYGVNS. The length of the CDR3 is 13 residues. V trimming: 3 bases; J trimming: 5 bases; junction bases outside the gene matches: 2. CDR3 coding DNA: TGTGCCAGCAGTGACAGGGGGCTTGAGACCCAGTACTTC. Residues: CASSDRGLETQYF.

The rearrangement joins TRBV4-1 to TRBJ2-7; weak D call: TRBD1 (6 bases). The CDR3 spans 14 residues. V was cut by 3 bases and J by 2 bases, with 11 bases left in between. Germline lookup yields CDR1 MGHRA and CDR2 YSYEKL. CDR3 sequence: CASSHSQGTYEQYV. In DNA form, the CDR3 reads TGCGCCAGCAGCCATTCACAGGGAACCTACGAGCAGTACGTC.

The chain is built from TRBV27 and TRBJ1-1, with D possibly being TRBD1 (6 bases). CDR3 length: 16 residues. Trimming shortened V by 8 bases and J by 3 bases, and 22 bases separated the two germline ends. The germline CDR1 and CDR2 sequences are MNHEY and SMNVEV (reference sequence). The chain's CDR3 is CASRQAPLKGDTEAFF. The CDR3 DNA is TGTGCCAGCCGACAGGCTCCACTAAAAGGTGACACTGAAGCTTTCTTT.